Sequencing of this T cell receptor beta chain was carried out in a study of beta chain features in type 1 diabetes (dated by TCRdb to about 2018). Context from the whole study: Mean age, gender distribution, total cell number and subset yield did not differ between patients and healthy donors. Across all samples, roughly 110,000,000 sorted cells were examined, and cell number per subset correlated strongly with RNA yield. Naive and central memory subsets were obtained from all 30 or so donors, but regulatory and stem cell-like memory subsets were isolated from only 8 patients and roughly eight healthy donors. In the study, TCRB repertoires of sorted circulating CD4+ T cell subsets from recently diagnosed type 1 diabetes patients were compared with those of matched healthy donors. The research as a whole found: Because cDNA was sequenced instead of genomic DNA, highly expressing activated cells could be over-represented, though the groups showed no difference in activation or CD3 levels. PCR might favor shorter templates, but patient and control samples were amplified and corrected together, so any skew would affect both groups equally. The naive, central memory and regulatory TCRB repertoires appeared to resemble one another more closely among patients than among healthy donors. Because small numbers of individuals were included in the HLA sub-analyses, any influence of HLA type on TCRB rearrangement was left unresolved. Fewer insertions and more nucleotide deletions at VDJ recombination sites were observed in patients with type 1 diabetes, implying thymic rearrangement abnormalities. In all four CD4+ subsets, TCRB CDR3 length was moderately but significantly shorter in type 1 diabetes patients.

The CDR3, from cysteine to phenylalanine, totals 11 residues. Of the read, only the CDR3 DNA is kept; its 33 bases are in frame from base 1. The V end loses 0 bases and the J end loses 15 bases, and a stretch of 10 bases separates them. The germline V gene encodes CDR1 SGHRS and CDR2 YFSETQ. All of the isolated RNA was reverse transcribed with the High Capacity cDNA Reverse Transcription Kit, so expressed TCRB transcripts were sequenced. Deep immunoSEQ sequencing was performed on naive, central memory and regulatory T cell samples, with an average of around 3.5 million total reads per sample. Sorted cells were lysed in RLT buffer, and RNA was extracted using DNase-treated RNeasy Micro or Mini kits according to cell number. To prevent cross-contamination, each cell subset was processed individually, whereas patient and healthy donor samples were processed jointly. Using the immunoSEQ multiplex PCR, TCRB sequences were amplified from cDNA into 87-bp fragments spanning the CDR3 region. Sequencing of the amplicons was done on the Illumina HiSeq platform. The original methods were these. PCR bias was corrected computationally using synthetic template baselines, and reads within Hamming distance 2 were collapsed, with unmergeable singletons discarded. By aligning reads against IMGT, V, D and J genes, CDR3 length, and insertions or deletions at six rearrangement sites were assigned. Within each subset, clonotype counts were normalized to the number of sorted cells before true diversity and Gini coefficients were calculated with the tcR R package. The overlap coefficient, calculated on TCRB nucleotide sequences, was used to quantify repertoire sharing. Out-of-frame TCRB sequences from naive cells were analyzed to stand in for the pre-selection repertoire. The source is immuneACCESS, and TCRdb retained only in-frame sequences with V and J called. Part of the clones is not carried over; for the studies checked, unresolved V genes explain less than half of this, and the remainder is unexplained. V and J calls and clone size are given by that table; D and trimming were obtained from the DNA. Present in this sample are 400,000 to 550,000 clones, 9.5% to 12% of which were seen just once. More than 0.045% of the sample is in the top ten clones.

Each donor gave one peripheral blood draw, about 110 mL on average, collected into heparinised tubes. Naive, central memory, regulatory and stem cell-like memory CD4+ T cells were sorted on a BD FACSAria II using a panel including CD45RO, CCR7, CD25, CD127, CD95 and CD27. Purity was above 95% for every sorted population. PBMCs were separated immediately by Lymphoprep density gradient centrifugation and were stained directly, without being cultured. So that batch effects would be minimized, each experiment stained and sorted samples in pairs, pairing one healthy donor with one patient. This clone was counted only a few times. No cognate antigen has been identified for it. No base-level quality is on record; no much larger clone is a single base apart.

The sequence came from a woman under 30 in good health. This sequence uses TRBV5-1 and TRBJ2-1, with the D gene possibly TRBD1 or TRBD2, each one fitting 5 bases. The sequenced sample was naive CD4+ T cells from blood. In the paper's terms, the cell subset or site label means: true naive CD4+ T cells. The CDR3 protein is CASSLEGRRFF. The DNA sequence is as follows: TGCGCCAGCAGCTTGGAGGGACGACGGTTCTTC.